Below, 8 T cell receptor beta chains from the same sample are listed, as sequenced in a study of blood T cell repertoires in COVID-19 (TCRdb year 2020). Libraries were built with the immunoSEQ multiplex PCR assay. Held by TCRdb, this immuneACCESS table contains in-frame sequences only and omits some clones. Under half of the omission traces to an unresolved V gene where checked; the cause of the rest is unknown. This sample holds approximately 97,000 clones; under 85% were observed only once. The ten largest clones take up about an eighth of the sample. The sample taken for sequencing was peripheral blood. Receptor source: a human donor in a cohort sampled during active COVID-19.

V is TRBV5-1 and J is TRBJ2-3; TRBD2 matches 16 bases. This CDR3 comprises 16 residues. Trimming cost V 3 bases and J 4 bases; bases outside gene matches: 2. Germline values: CDR1 SGHRS, CDR2 YFSETQ. The CDR3: CASSSGTSGGADTQYF. CDR3 in DNA: TGCGCCAGCAGCTCTGGGACTAGCGGGGGGGCAGATACGCAGTATTTT.

V usage is TRBV6-4 and J usage is TRBJ2-2; no clear D gene. Germline values: CDR1 MRHNA, CDR2 SNTAGT. The V end was cut by 8 bases, the J end by 0 bases, with 4 bases between. CDR3 length: 12 amino acids. The CDR3: CASGPNTGELFF. The CDR3 coding sequence is TGTGCCAGCGGGCCGAACACCGGGGAGCTGTTTTTT.

V is TRBV18 and J is TRBJ2-1, with 8 bases fitting TRBD1. The length of the CDR3 is 14 residues. Germline CDR1 and CDR2: KGHSH and LQKENI. J lost 8 bases, V lost 0 bases, and 3 bases had no gene match. CDR3 amino acids: CASSPPRGRDEQFF. The CDR3 nucleotides read TGTGCCAGCTCACCACCCAGGGGGCGCGATGAGCAGTTCTTC.

The chain combines TRBV12-3 or TRBV12-4 with TRBJ2-3; D is perhaps TRBD1 (5 bases). This CDR3 is built from 13 residues. Trimming removed 2 bases from V and 3 bases from J, with 6 bases in between. The CDR3 coding sequence is TGTGCCAGCAGTTTAAGGGGAACAGATACGCAGTATTTT. Translating it yields CASSLRGTDTQYF.

CDR3 residues: CASSLGDRDYEQYF. The CDR3 DNA sequence: TGTGCCAGCAGCTTGGGGGACAGAGACTACGAGCAGTACTTC. This chain links TRBV5-4 with TRBJ2-7; 7 bases fit TRBD1. CDR1 and CDR2 from the germline V gene are SGHNT and YYREEE (reference sequence). The CDR3 length is 14 residues. The trim removed 0 bases at V and 3 bases at J, leaving 3 bases unmatched.

The CDR3 DNA reads TGTGCCAGCCAAAGGGAAGCGGGCCACACACAGTATTTT. Amino acid sequence: CASQREAGHTQYF. The rearrangement joins TRBV6-6 to TRBJ2-3; D is perhaps TRBD2 (6 bases). Germline V gene lookup returns CDR1 MNHNY and CDR2 SVGAGI (reference sequence). Trimming took off 8 bases at V and 12 bases at J, with 21 bases between the two ends. The CDR3 runs 13 residues.

This chain joins TRBV6-6 and TRBJ2-7; 8 bases map to TRBD1. V trimming: 5 bases; J trimming: 2 bases; junction bases outside the gene matches: 2. CDR3 size: 13 residues. Per the germline V gene, CDR1 is MNHNY and CDR2 is SVGAGI (reference sequence). This CDR3 reads CASSDRGPYEQYF. The DNA for the CDR3 is TGTGCCAGCAGTGACAGGGGCCCCTACGAGCAGTACTTC.

This chain joins TRBV6-2 or TRBV6-3 and TRBJ2-5; 9 positions match TRBD2. CDR1 and CDR2 from the germline V gene are MNHEY and SVGEGT. The CDR3 extends over 16 amino acids. V was clipped by 0 bases and J by 4 bases; unmatched bases: 6. The CDR3 loop is CASSYSSGGQGETQYF. CDR3 nucleotides: TGTGCCAGCAGTTACTCTAGCGGGGGTCAAGGAGAGACCCAGTACTTC.